Presented here are 25 T cell receptor beta chains from one specimen sequenced in a study of blood T cell repertoires in COVID-19. The protocol was immunoSEQ multiplex PCR, while the TCRdb copy is restricted to in-frame clones and leaves out a portion. Of around 380,000 clones listed, around 84% are singletons. Source material: peripheral blood. These receptors were collected from a human donor with acute or convalescent COVID-19. The donor label of this sample is uncertain.

The gene calls are TRBV11-3 and TRBJ2-1; TRBD2 matches at 12 bases. Germline V gene sequence: CDR1 SGHNT, CDR2 YENEEA. The junction had 8 bases not matched to a gene; V was cut back by 0 bases and J by 8 bases. The CDR3 is made up of 17 amino acids. The CDR3 bases are TGTGCCAGCAGCTTAGATTCCCTAGCGGGAGGGCTGGATGAGCAGTTCTTC. As protein: CASSLDSLAGGLDEQFF.

The chain is built from TRBV7-9 and TRBJ1-5; 11 positions agree with TRBD1. The V gene end was trimmed by 5 bases and the J gene end by 8 bases; junction bases not matched to a gene: 14. Germline CDR1 is SEHNR and CDR2 is FQNEAQ (reference sequence). This CDR3 spans 17 amino acids. CDR3 protein: CASSTWTGGAGGEPQHF. In nucleotides, the CDR3 is TGTGCCAGCAGCACCTGGACAGGGGGCGCAGGAGGGGAGCCCCAGCATTTT.

The chain couples TRBV9 to TRBJ2-5; 9 nucleotides align to TRBD2. The CDR3 loop spans 16 amino acids. In germline, CDR1 is SGDLS, CDR2 YYNGEE. The V segment lost 4 bases and the J segment 9 bases; nucleotides outside the gene matches: 16. CDR3 DNA sequence: TGTGCCAGCAGCACCGAAAGCGGGGGGCTCAAAGGGGCCCAGTACTTC. Translated: CASSTESGGLKGAQYF.

This clone was detected only a few times. The rearrangement uses TRBV6-1 and TRBJ1-4; no clear D gene. The CDR3 runs to 17 residues. V lost 2 bases and J 2 bases, leaving 15 bases between the germline ends. Germline V CDR1 and CDR2: MNHNS, SASEGT. The CDR3 nucleotides are TGTGCCAGCAGTGAAAGAGTGAGGTGGCGGACTAATGAAAAACTGTTTTTT. Its protein product is CASSERVRWRTNEKLFF.

This clone came up once. The chain carries TRBV5-1 and TRBJ1-4; TRBD1 might be the D (5 bases). Looked up from germline, CDR1 is SGHRS and CDR2 is YFSETQ. V was trimmed by 2 bases and J by 4 bases, leaving 12 bases between them. This CDR3 is 15 amino acids long. The CDR3 loop reads CASSFRRDRNEKLFF. The CDR3 DNA reads as TGCGCCAGCAGCTTCCGCAGGGATCGTAATGAAAAACTGTTTTTT.

This chain uses TRBV30 with TRBJ1-5; D might be TRBD1 (5 bases). Germline assignment: CDR1 GTSNPN and CDR2 SVGIG (reference sequence). This CDR3 comprises 14 residues. V dropped 1 base and J dropped 4 bases, with 11 bases sitting between them. The CDR3 sequence: CAWSDLNRNQPQHF. The CDR3 DNA is TGTGCCTGGAGTGACCTGAACAGGAATCAGCCCCAGCATTTT.

Here the CDR3 DNA reads TGTGCCAGCAGCTTCGGTCTAGCGACTACCTACGAGCAGTACTTC. It translates to CASSFGLATTYEQYF. The chain is built from TRBV5-4 and TRBJ2-7; the D gene is possibly TRBD2 (6 bases). V lost 2 bases to trimming and J lost 2 bases, with 14 bases between them. There are 15 residues in the CDR3. CDR1 is SGHNT and CDR2 is YYREEE in the germline V gene (reference sequence).

The chain joins TRBV28 to TRBJ1-2; D ambiguous. Deletions cut 7 bases from V and 2 bases from J, with 5 bases between. Germline CDR1 and CDR2: MDHEN and SYDVKM. This CDR3 has 11 residues. In DNA form, the CDR3 reads TGTGCCAGCACACAGAACTATGGCTACACCTTC. Encoded protein: CASTQNYGYTF.

This clone showed up just once. J is TRBJ2-1 and V is TRBV7-6, with 15 bases that match TRBD2. This CDR3 comprises 19 residues. Germline V CDR1 and CDR2: SGHVS, FNYEAQ. With V trimmed by 5 bases and J by 0 bases, 8 bases remained unmatched. The chain's CDR3 is CASSTGLAGGPSSYNEQFF. As DNA, the CDR3 is TGTGCCAGCAGCACGGGACTAGCGGGAGGCCCGAGCTCCTACAATGAGCAGTTCTTC.

The CDR3 is CATSLMPIGDSPLHF. For the CDR3, the DNA is TGTGCCACCTCCCTTATGCCCATCGGGGATTCACCCCTCCACTTT. The chain has TRBV6-5 and TRBJ1-6; D is unclear. Trimming pared 10 bases from V and 8 bases from J, leaving 21 bases between. This CDR3 has 15 amino acids. Germline V gives CDR1 MNHEY, CDR2 SVGAGI.

This clone was counted only a few times. The CDR3 reads CASTSIRGPAGSYEQYF. CDR3 sequence (DNA): TGTGCCAGCACGTCTATTCGGGGCCCAGCGGGCTCCTACGAGCAGTACTTC. The V call is TRBV7-9, the J call TRBJ2-7; the D gene is possibly TRBD2 (6 bases). The CDR3 runs to 17 residues. Germline values: CDR1 SEHNR, CDR2 FQNEAQ (reference sequence). V gave up 7 bases and J gave up 0 bases, with 22 bases separating them.

V gene TRBV11-2 combines with J gene TRBJ1-3; D gene uncertain. This CDR3 is built from 13 residues. Per the germline V gene, CDR1 is SGHAT and CDR2 is FQNNGV. V lost 5 bases and J 0 bases, leaving 5 bases between the germline ends. The CDR3 DNA is TGTGCCAGCAGCACAGTCTCTGGAAACACCATATATTTT. It encodes CASSTVSGNTIYF.

The chain uses TRBV6-5 and TRBJ1-2, with D unresolved. CDR1 and CDR2 from the germline V gene are MNHEY and SVGAGI. Trimming removed 2 bases from V and 9 bases from J, with 4 bases in between. This CDR3 is built from 10 residues. This CDR3 reads CASSYSRYTF. CDR3 DNA: TGTGCCAGCAGTTACAGCCGCTACACCTTC.

The V gene is TRBV2, the J gene TRBJ1-5; D might be TRBD1 (5 bases). The V gene's germline CDR1 is SNHLY and CDR2 FYNNEI. This CDR3 is built from 11 residues. The V and J ends lost 2 bases and 10 bases respectively, with 6 bases between them. In nucleotides, the CDR3 is TGTGCCAGCAGTGAAAGGGGCCCCCAGCATTTT. The encoded protein is CASSERGPQHF.

V and J are TRBV19 and TRBJ2-6; D gene ambiguous. The CDR3 has 14 residues. V was cut by 7 bases and J by 1 base, with 8 bases left in between. From germline, CDR1 is LNHDA and CDR2 SQIVND (reference sequence). For the CDR3, the DNA is TGTGCCAGTACACCCGGTTCTGGGGCCAACGTCCTGACTTTC. It encodes CASTPGSGANVLTF.

The J gene is TRBJ1-2, the V gene TRBV5-6, with TRBD1 matching over 10 bases. Per germline, CDR1 SGHDT and CDR2 YYEEEE. CDR3 length: 14 residues. V shed 8 bases, J shed 5 bases, and the junction held 9 bases outside the gene matches. In DNA form, the CDR3 reads TGTGCCAGTTCCGCGGGACAGGGGCTTTATGGCTACACCTTC. This codes for CASSAGQGLYGYTF.

Points on this clone: The same CDR3 arises from other DNA sequences in this sample as well. The chain recombines TRBV7-2 with TRBJ2-3, with TRBD2 identical over 9 bases. CDR3 length: 16 residues. J was trimmed by 4 bases and V by 0 bases; bases with no gene match: 5. Germline values: CDR1 SGHTA, CDR2 FQGNSA. The DNA for the CDR3 is TGTGCCAGCAGCTTAGCCAGCGGGAGGAAGGCAGATACGCAGTATTTT. Its protein product is CASSLASGRKADTQYF.

The count of this clone is one. This sequence joins TRBV5-1 and TRBJ1-4; tentatively, D is TRBD1 (5 bases). With 4 bases removed from V and 8 bases from J, the gap between germline ends came to 18 bases. The CDR3 loop spans 15 amino acids. Germline V gives CDR1 SGHRS, CDR2 YFSETQ. The DNA of the CDR3 is TGCGCCAGCAGCCCCATCACCGGGGGTAGGGAAAAACTGTTTTTT. Translated: CASSPITGGREKLFF.

This clone came up once. The gene calls are TRBV3-1 (or the pseudogene TRBV3-2) and TRBJ2-5; 15 bases align to TRBD2. Unmatched junction bases numbered 6, after V lost 8 bases and J lost 5 bases. CDR1 and CDR2 (germline): LGHDT, YNNKEL (reference sequence). This CDR3 comprises 15 residues. The CDR3 DNA sequence: TGTGCCAGCGGACTAGCGGGGGGGGTGCGGGAGACCCAGTACTTC. Protein sequence: CASGLAGGVRETQYF.

The chain has TRBV27 and TRBJ2-7; 8 nucleotides align to TRBD2. Trimming cost V 3 bases and J 7 bases; bases outside gene matches: 8. The CDR3 totals 14 residues. In germline, CDR1 is MNHEY, CDR2 SMNVEV (reference sequence). Here the CDR3 reads CASSFVSGAGEQYF. As DNA, the CDR3 is TGTGCCAGCAGTTTCGTTAGCGGGGCAGGAGAGCAGTACTTC.

V usage is TRBV18 and J usage is TRBJ1-2, with 7 bases identical to TRBD1. Looked up from germline, CDR1 is KGHSH and CDR2 is LQKENI. V was pared by 3 bases and J by 7 bases, with 11 bases of the junction left unmatched. CDR3 length: 15 amino acids. CDR3 protein: CASSPRQGQEAGYTF. CDR3 coding DNA: TGTGCCAGCTCACCGCGACAGGGCCAGGAGGCTGGCTACACCTTC.

This clone was seen a handful of times. V and J are TRBV28 and TRBJ1-2; D not resolved. Germline CDR1 is MDHEN and CDR2 is SYDVKM. The CDR3 consists of 14 residues. V lost 1 base and J lost 2, with 8 bases in between. Written as DNA, the CDR3 is TGTGCCAGCAGTTTATTCCAGGCGAACTATGGCTACACCTTC. It translates to CASSLFQANYGYTF.

This clone was counted ten times or more. The rearrangement links TRBV4-1 to TRBJ1-1, with no clear D. Germline CDR1 reads MGHRA; CDR2 reads YSYEKL. V lost 4 bases, J lost 6 bases, and 21 bases lay in between. The CDR3 has 16 amino acids. CDR3 bases: TGCGCCAGCAGCCCCCTCTTGAATGTCGGAGGAGCTGAAGCTTTCTTT. This sequence encodes CASSPLLNVGGAEAFF.

The gene calls are TRBV28 and TRBJ1-6, with 8 bases lining up with TRBD1. Unmatched junction bases numbered 1, after V lost 0 bases and J lost 6 bases. This CDR3 is built from 15 residues. From germline, CDR1 is MDHEN and CDR2 SYDVKM. CDR3 sequence (DNA): TGTGCCAGCAGTTTATGGGACAGGGCTAATTCACCCCTCCACTTT. It translates to CASSLWDRANSPLHF.

A single count supports this clone. The genes are TRBV27 and TRBJ2-1; D unresolved. This CDR3 region has 15 residues. Between the trimmed V and J ends, which lost 0 bases and 0 bases, there was a span of 6 bases. Per the germline V gene, CDR1 is MNHEY and CDR2 is SMNVEV (reference sequence). The CDR3 region is CASSLSISSYNEQFF. In nucleotides, the CDR3 is TGTGCCAGCAGTTTATCGATCAGCTCCTACAATGAGCAGTTCTTC.